Listed below are T cell receptor beta chains from one sample, sequenced in a study of cytomegalovirus exposure and HLA in healthy donors. Data came from immunoSEQ multiplex PCR; TCRdb stores just in-frame clones and leaves some out. The sample yields tens of thousands of clones, around three quarters seen once. The source material was PBMCs. The receptor source for this set is a man in his fifties in good health and CMV-seronegative. Each CDR3 is given with its conserved first and last residue. A D gene is named only where the DNA matches it firmly. Clone size is not always given. Where it is, it says once, few, many or a class for expanded clones.

TRBJ2-7 | TRBV2 | - | - | TGTGCCAGCAAACAAAATTACGAGCAGTACTTC | CASKQNYEQYF
TRBJ2-1 | TRBV5-1 | - | TRBD2 | TGCGCCAGCATGGCGGGAGGGCCTAGTTACAATGAGCAGTTCTTC | CASMAGGPSYNEQFF
TRBJ1-1 | TRBV27 | few | TRBD1 | TGTGCCAGCAGTTTGAGGGGGCAGTGGACTGAAGCTTTCTTT | CASSLRGQWTEAFF
TRBJ1-5 | TRBV15 | - | - | TGTGCCACCAGCAGCGCAGGAGGGCTTCAGCCCCAGCATTTT | CATSSAGGLQPQHF
TRBJ1-4 | TRBV14 | few | - | TGTGCCAGCAGTCCGCGGTGGGGGGGAGATGAAAAACTGTTTTTT | CASSPRWGGDEKLFF
TRBJ2-5 | TRBV30 | - | - | TGTGCCTGGGGGGGGGCCGAGACCCAGTACTTC | CAWGGAETQYF
TRBJ1-4 | TRBV5-1 | - | TRBD1 | TGCGCCAGCAGCTCCACAGGGGATGAAAAACTGTTTTTT | CASSSTGDEKLFF
TRBJ1-5 | TRBV30 | - | TRBD1 | TGTGCCTGGTGTGAAGGGGACAGGGGGGTCAGGAATCAGCCCCAGCATTTT | CAWCEGDRGVRNQPQHF
TRBJ1-4 | TRBV5-4 | few | TRBD1 | TGTGCCAGCAGCGTAGGACAGGCGTATAATGAAAAACTGTTTTTT | CASSVGQAYNEKLFF
TRBJ2-3 | TRBV4-3 | few | - | TGCGCCAGCAGCCAGGAGCGGATGGGCACAGATACGCAGTATTTT | CASSQERMGTDTQYF
TRBJ2-5 | TRBV6-1 | few | - | TGTGCCAGCACCAGAGGGGGTCAGCCCCCGGAGACCCAGTACTTC | CASTRGGQPPETQYF
TRBJ1-2 | TRBV7-2 | few | - | TGTGCCAGCAGCCTGGGGGGTCTTCCTGGCTACACCTTC | CASSLGGLPGYTF
TRBJ2-7 | TRBV30 | once | TRBD1 | TGTGCCTGGGAAACAGGGACAGCCTCCTACGAGCAGTACTTC | CAWETGTASYEQYF
TRBJ2-3 | TRBV28 | - | TRBD2 | TGTGCCAGCAGTTCAAGACTAGCGGAAGATACGCAGTATTTT | CASSSRLAEDTQYF
TRBJ2-3 | TRBV7-3 | - | TRBD2 | TGTGCCAGCAGCCTGCTCCCTACTAGCGGGGGTGGGGATACGCAGTATTTT | CASSLLPTSGGGDTQYF
TRBJ2-1 | TRBV5-1 | - | TRBD1 | TGCGCCAGCAGCTTAACGGGGACAGGGCTTGGTGATGAGCAGTTCTTC | CASSLTGTGLGDEQFF
TRBJ2-5 | TRBV25-1 | - | TRBD1 | TGTGCCAGCAGTGATGGGACAGGGGTAAGTGGGACCCAGTACTTC | CASSDGTGVSGTQYF
TRBJ2-2 | TRBV29-1 | - | - | TGCAGCGTTGCTGTCGGGGGTGCGAACACCGGGGAGCTGTTTTTT | CSVAVGGANTGELFF
TRBJ2-5 | TRBV5-1 | - | - | TGCGCCAGCAGCCTCGGGACACCGTACCTAGAGACCCAGTACTTC | CASSLGTPYLETQYF
TRBJ1-1 | TRBV7-9 | - | - | TGTGCCAGCAGCCCCCGGGCGGGAAACACTGAAGCTTTCTTT | CASSPRAGNTEAFF
TRBJ2-5 | TRBV5-4 | few | - | TGTGCCAGCAGTCTCCCTACGGGACAAGAGACCCAGTACTTC | CASSLPTGQETQYF
TRBJ2-7 | TRBV6-5 | few | TRBD2 | TGTGCCAGCACCGTAGCGGGAGGCTCCTACGAGCAGTACTTC | CASTVAGGSYEQYF
TRBJ2-6 | TRBV7-2 | - | TRBD2 | TGTGCCAGCAGCTTAGCGGGGGGGTACTCTGGGGCCAACGTCCTGACTTTC | CASSLAGGYSGANVLTF
TRBJ2-3 | TRBV19 | - | TRBD2 | TGTGCCAGTAGTATTCTAGCGGGGGAGTACACAGATACGCAGTATTTT | CASSILAGEYTDTQYF